This entry concerns a single T cell receptor (beta chain). There are a few counts of this clonotype. This receptor's antigen is unknown. Per-base qualities were not stored, and no clone one base away is much larger. The data are from a study of T-cell reconstitution after alpha-beta-depleted transplantation in children (dated by TCRdb to about 2016). In terms of the full investigation: T-cell immune reconstitution after TCRalphabeta/CD19-depleted allogeneic hematopoietic cell transplantation in children was quantitatively tracked in the study by means of TCR repertoire profiling.

V is pruned by 1 base and J by 10 bases, leaving 6 bases of the junction without a gene match. The CDR3 runs 14 residues from the cysteine to the phenylalanine. The kept DNA is CDR3 alone, 42 bases in frame from the first base. From a lookup of the germline V gene, CDR1 and CDR2 are SGHTA and FQGNSA. The full study reports these points: In some patients, the high TCRbeta diversity seen at day 60 was put down to recipient T cells and intrathymic progenitors that had survived conditioning. The apparently early alphabetaT-cell count recovery about two months after transplant was reportedly dependent on only several hundred rapidly expanded clones derived from non-depleted graft cells. Hyperexpanded clone frequencies declined over subsequent months; after one year, T-cell counts and TCRbeta diversity were mostly attributed to newly produced T cells.

Read against the paper, the sample's treatment or condition label means: allogeneic hematopoietic cell transplantation with graft depleted of TCRalphabeta T cells and CD19 B cells. TCRalphabeta/CD19-depleted allogeneic hematopoietic cell grafts were given to the transplant recipients, all of whom were children. To prepare the library, PCR was applied. Reads for this sample came from an Illumina HiSeq 2500. Molecular barcoding was employed in the preparation of TCR libraries, with unique molecular identifiers being used to normalize TCRbeta repertoire quantification. Starting from the raw public reads, TCRdb applied fastp trimming at Q25, assembled clones with MiXCR and retained in-frame beta chains. Entries are consolidated by CDR3 protein sequence, retaining the most common genes and DNA. This sample gives more than 400,000 distinct CDR3 sequences in total; roughly 44% of them show up just once. The ten biggest clones cover roughly 27% of the sample.

The sequence joins TRBV7-2 to TRBJ2-1, with 8 bases aligning to TRBD2. The sequencing used PBMCs, collected before TCRalphabeta/CD19-depleted stem cell transplant. The receptor comes from a girl between 2 and 10 years old with aplastic anemia, due to receive a stem cell transplant. CDR3 sequence: CASSLEGVAGEQFF. Read as DNA, the sequence is TGTGCCAGCAGCTTAGAGGGAGTAGCGGGGGAGCAGTTCTTC.